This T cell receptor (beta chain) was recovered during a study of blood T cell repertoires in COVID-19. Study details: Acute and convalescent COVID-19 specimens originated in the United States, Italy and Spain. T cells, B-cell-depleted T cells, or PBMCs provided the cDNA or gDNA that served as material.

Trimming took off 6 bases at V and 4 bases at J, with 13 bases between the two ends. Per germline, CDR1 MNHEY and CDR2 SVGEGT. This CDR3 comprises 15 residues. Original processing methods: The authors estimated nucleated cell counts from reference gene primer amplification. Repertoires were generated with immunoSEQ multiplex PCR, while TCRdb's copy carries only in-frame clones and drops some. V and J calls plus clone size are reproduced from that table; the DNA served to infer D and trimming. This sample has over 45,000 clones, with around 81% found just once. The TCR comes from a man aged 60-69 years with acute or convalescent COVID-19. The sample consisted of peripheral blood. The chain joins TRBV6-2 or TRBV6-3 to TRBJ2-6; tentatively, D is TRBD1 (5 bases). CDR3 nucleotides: TGTGCCAGCAGCCAAGGGGTGAGCGGGGCCAACGTCCTGACTTTC. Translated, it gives CASSQGVSGANVLTF.